Listed here are 18 T cell receptor beta chains from one sample, sequenced in a study of T cells after yellow fever vaccination. TCRdb independently ran MiXCR on the 5' RACE reads; one entry per CDR3 protein. The repertoire has hundreds of thousands of distinct CDR3 sequences, 3.6% of them found once; the top ten carry about a quarter. The source material was PBMCs, sampled on the day of the yellow fever booster vaccination. These receptors were obtained from a man aged 18 to 30 who received the YFV17D yellow fever vaccine.

This clonotype was seen only a few times. The J gene is TRBJ1-2, the V gene TRBV6-5; a weak D match, TRBD1 (5 bases). Trimming shortened V by 0 bases and J by 10 bases, and 18 bases separated the two germline ends. Germline loops: CDR1 MNHEY, CDR2 SVGAGI. This CDR3 is 15 amino acids long. The CDR3 DNA reads TGTGCCAGCAGTTACTCGTTTAGGATCCAGGGTGACTACACCTTC. The encoded protein is CASSYSFRIQGDYTF.

This sequence joins TRBV12-3 or TRBV12-4 and TRBJ1-5; D is undetermined. This CDR3 has 15 amino acids. V shed 1 base and J shed 0 bases, with 7 bases lying between them. This chain's CDR3 is CASSLGSFSNQPQHF. CDR3 bases: TGTGCCAGCAGTTTAGGCAGCTTTAGCAATCAGCCCCAGCATTTT.

This clonotype was detected many times. V gene TRBV5-5 combines with J gene TRBJ2-1, with D perhaps being TRBD1 or TRBD2 (5 bases each). The germline V gene encodes CDR1 SGHKS and CDR2 YYEKEE (reference sequence). Trimming stripped 1 base from V and 2 bases from J, with 16 bases between. The CDR3 is made up of 17 amino acids. CDR3 region: CASSLSRTGRAYNEQFF. CDR3 coding DNA: TGTGCCAGCAGCTTGTCAAGAACGGGACGGGCCTACAATGAGCAGTTCTTC. The complete variable domain, with remaining parts taken from reference TRBV5-5 and TRBJ2-1, reads DAGVTQSPTHLIKTRGQQVTLRCSPISGHKSVSWYQQVLGQGPQFIFQYYEKEERGRGNFPDRFSARQFPNYSSELNVNALLLGDSALYLCASSLSRTGRAYNEQFFGPGTRLTVL.

The table lists this clonotype with many counts. The rearrangement uses TRBV29-1 and TRBJ2-3; TRBD2 might be the D (6 bases). Germline CDR1 is SQVTM and CDR2 is ANQGSEA. V shed 4 bases and J shed 0 bases, with 11 bases lying between them. This CDR3 contains 14 residues. Here the CDR3 reads CSVVGGVSTDTQYF. DNA for the CDR3: TGCAGCGTTGTAGGAGGGGTTAGCACAGATACGCAGTATTTT.

Ten or more counts support this clonotype. The chain carries TRBV15 and TRBJ2-7; D is perhaps TRBD1 (5 bases). Germline loops: CDR1 LNHNV, CDR2 YYDKDF (reference sequence). The length of the CDR3 is 12 residues. The V end was cut by 4 bases, the J end by 5 bases, with 9 bases between. The chain's CDR3 is CATSNNRNEQYV. The CDR3 DNA reads as TGTGCCACCAGCAATAACAGGAACGAGCAGTACGTC.

In its sample, this clonotype was seen a few times. The rearrangement uses TRBV5-1 and TRBJ1-2; no clear D gene. Germline V CDR1 and CDR2: SGHRS, YFSETQ. This CDR3 spans 15 amino acids. V was clipped by 0 bases and J by 2 bases, with 11 bases between them. The chain's CDR3 is CASSLVARKNYGYTF. The CDR3 DNA is TGCGCCAGCAGCTTGGTGGCCCGTAAGAACTATGGCTACACCTTC.

Many counts were recorded for this clonotype. The chain has TRBV24-1 and TRBJ2-1; possibly TRBD2 for D (6 bases). Trimming left V 9 bases short and J 10 bases short, with 18 bases between. Germline V gene sequence: CDR1 KGHDR, CDR2 SFDVKD. The CDR3 totals 13 residues. The CDR3 DNA sequence: TGTGCCACCCAGTCCTTGGCGGCGGGGGAGCAGTTCTTC. It encodes CATQSLAAGEQFF.

J is TRBJ2-7 and V is TRBV28; D is undetermined. This CDR3 comprises 12 residues. Germline-derived CDR1 and CDR2 are MDHEN and SYDVKM. V lost 1 base to trimming and J lost 6 bases, with 7 bases between them. In nucleotides, the CDR3 is TGTGCCAGCAGTTTATCGCAGAGCGAGCAGTACTTC. It is translated as CASSLSQSEQYF. The whole variable domain, remainder taken from reference TRBV28 and TRBJ2-7, is DVKVTQSSRYLVKRTGEKVFLECVQDMDHENMFWYRQDPGLGLRLIYFSYDVKMKEKGDIPEGYSVSREKKERFSLILESASTNQTSMYLCASSLSQSEQYFGPGTRLTVT.

This clonotype occurred many times. The chain couples TRBV20-1 to TRBJ1-6, with TRBD1 matching 9 bases. Germline values: CDR1 DFQATT, CDR2 SNEGSKA (reference sequence). The trim removed 4 bases at V and 9 bases at J, leaving 10 bases unmatched. This CDR3 region has 15 residues. CDR3: CSATQEDRGSSPLHF. CDR3 nucleotides: TGCAGTGCTACCCAAGAGGACAGGGGAAGTTCACCCCTCCACTTT.

This clonotype was detected ten times or more. The genes are TRBV5-1 and TRBJ1-1; D may be TRBD1 (6 bases). The CDR3 is 15 residues long. V was clipped by 4 bases and J by 1 base, with 14 bases between them. CDR1 and CDR2 from the germline V gene are SGHRS and YFSETQ. CDR3 DNA sequence: TGCGCCAGCAGCCCCGCCGGGGGGCAGAACACTGAAGCTTTCTTT. Its translation is CASSPAGGQNTEAFF.

This clonotype was found many times. The chain combines TRBV7-2 with TRBJ2-3; D might be TRBD1 or TRBD2, each matching 5 bases. The V gene lost 5 bases and the J gene lost 8 bases, with 20 bases spanning the gap. CDR1 and CDR2 (germline): SGHTA, FQGNSA. The CDR3 length is 15 residues. CDR3 loop: CASSAEGTRTGTQYF. The CDR3 nucleotides are TGTGCCAGCAGCGCCGAGGGGACCAGGACGGGTACGCAGTATTTT.

The rearrangement uses TRBV7-2 and TRBJ2-7, with a possible D match to TRBD2 (6 bases). The CDR3 is 15 residues long. Trimming pared 6 bases from V and 5 bases from J, leaving 20 bases between. Germline CDR1 reads SGHTA; CDR2 reads FQGNSA. The CDR3 region is CASRAGPTTIHEQYF. The CDR3 DNA sequence: TGTGCCAGCAGGGCGGGACCCACAACTATCCACGAGCAGTACTTC.

The rearrangement joins TRBV27 to TRBJ1-5; 7 bases are shared with TRBD1. Germline trimming cut 3 bases from V and 1 base from J; bases unmatched to any gene: 3. The CDR3 has 15 residues. The germline V gene encodes CDR1 MNHEY and CDR2 SMNVEV (reference sequence). The CDR3 sequence is CASSFQGQSNQPQHF. The CDR3 region has the DNA TGTGCCAGCAGTTTCCAGGGACAGAGCAATCAGCCCCAGCATTTT.

J is TRBJ2-5 and V is TRBV10-3, with 9 bases that match TRBD1. Per germline, CDR1 ENHRY and CDR2 SYGVKD. V dropped 3 bases and J dropped 5; count of bases not matched to a gene: 13. This CDR3 has 17 residues. In DNA form, the CDR3 reads TGTGCCATCAGTGAAATGACCGGGACAGGGAATCGGGAGACCCAGTACTTC. Translation gives CAISEMTGTGNRETQYF.

This clonotype appeared many times. This chain connects TRBV4-2 to TRBJ2-3, with 8 bases matching TRBD2. CDR3 length equals 15 residues. The germline gives CDR1 LGHNA, CDR2 YNFKEQ. V lost 0 bases and J lost 4; bases outside the gene matches: 3. Written as DNA, the CDR3 is TGTGCCAGCAGCCAAGATCGGGGGGGCCCAGATACGCAGTATTTT. Residues: CASSQDRGGPDTQYF.

This clonotype appeared many times. The chain employs TRBV12-3 or TRBV12-4 and TRBJ2-7; TRBD2 agrees at 11 bases. This CDR3 has 15 amino acids. The junction had 5 bases not matched to a gene; V was cut back by 4 bases and J by 3 bases. The CDR3 region is CASSSGTSGDYEQYV. The CDR3 DNA is TGTGCCAGCAGTTCTGGGACTAGCGGAGACTACGAGCAGTACGTC.

A few counts support this clonotype. The CDR3 DNA follows: TGTGCCACCAGTGATGGGGCAGTTAGGGAGACCCAGTACTTC. Translating it yields CATSDGAVRETQYF. The chain employs TRBV24-1 and TRBJ2-5; a possible D gene is TRBD1 (5 bases). The CDR3 spans 14 residues. Germline V gives CDR1 KGHDR, CDR2 SFDVKD. V was trimmed by 3 bases and J by 5 bases, leaving 12 bases between them.

V and J are TRBV7-9 and TRBJ2-7; possibly TRBD1 or TRBD2 for D (5 bases each). The germline V gene encodes CDR1 SEHNR and CDR2 FQNEAQ (reference sequence). Trimming removed 5 bases at V and 4 bases at J, with 12 bases between. CDR3 length: 13 amino acids. Here the CDR3 DNA reads TGTGCCAGCAGCCCAAGAGGGGTATACGAGCAGTACGTC. This encodes CASSPRGVYEQYV.